This T cell receptor (beta chain) comes out of a study of T-cell reconstitution after alpha-beta-depleted transplantation in children. Unique molecular identifiers were used in preparing the TCRbeta library. TCRdb used MiXCR to reprocess the PCR reads, holding one entry per CDR3 protein. This table has 25,000 to 30,000 distinct CDR3 sequences, under 8% appearing once. General observations from the study: In patients about two months after transplant, alpha-beta T cells reportedly arose from several hundred expanded graft clones. A year had passed since transplant, and T-cell counts and diversity by then came mostly from newly produced T cells.

This clonotype has at least ten counts. Its antigen is still unknown. The ends lost 0 bases at V and 2 bases at J; junction bases unmatched: 8. The CDR3 contains 18 residues. The sequences come from PBMCs, mostly from graft donor cells, collected 180 days after TCRalphabeta/CD19-depleted stem cell transplant. This receptor was identified in a male patient younger than 18 who had a stem cell transplant for acute myeloid leukemia, so the T cells may come from the graft donor. The rearrangement joins TRBV12-3 or TRBV12-4 to TRBJ2-3, with 10 bases fitting TRBD2. Written as DNA, the CDR3 is TGTGCCAGCAGTTTAGCGACCCTAGCGGGGGATTTCACAGATACGCAGTATTTT. Its translation is CASSLATLAGDFTDTQYF.